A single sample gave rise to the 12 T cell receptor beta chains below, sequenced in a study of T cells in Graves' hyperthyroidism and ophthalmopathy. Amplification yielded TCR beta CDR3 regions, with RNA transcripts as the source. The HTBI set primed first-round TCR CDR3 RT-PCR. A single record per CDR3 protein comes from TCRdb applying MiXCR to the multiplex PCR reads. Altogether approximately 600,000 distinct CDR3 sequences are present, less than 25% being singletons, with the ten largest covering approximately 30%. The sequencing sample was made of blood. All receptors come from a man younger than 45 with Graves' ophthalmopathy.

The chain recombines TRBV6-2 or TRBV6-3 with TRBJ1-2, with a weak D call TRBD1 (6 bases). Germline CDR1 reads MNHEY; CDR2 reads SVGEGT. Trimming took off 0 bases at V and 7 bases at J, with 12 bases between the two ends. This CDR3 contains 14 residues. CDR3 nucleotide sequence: TGTGCCAGCAGTTACTCCACGGACAGTCGTGGCTACACCTTC. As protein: CASSYSTDSRGYTF.

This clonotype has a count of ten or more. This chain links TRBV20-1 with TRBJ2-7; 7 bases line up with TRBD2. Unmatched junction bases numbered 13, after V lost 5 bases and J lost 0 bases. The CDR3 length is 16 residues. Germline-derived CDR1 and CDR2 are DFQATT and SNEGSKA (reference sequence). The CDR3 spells CSAYQRGARASYEQYF. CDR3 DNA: TGCAGTGCTTACCAGCGGGGTGCCAGAGCCTCCTACGAGCAGTACTTC.

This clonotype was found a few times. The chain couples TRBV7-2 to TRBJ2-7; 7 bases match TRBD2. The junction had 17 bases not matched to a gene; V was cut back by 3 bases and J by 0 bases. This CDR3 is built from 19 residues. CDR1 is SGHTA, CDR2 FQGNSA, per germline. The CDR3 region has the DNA TGTGCCAGCAGCTTTTCCTCCACCAAGCGGGGAGGAAGCTCCTACGAGCAGTACTTC. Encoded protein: CASSFSSTKRGGSSYEQYF. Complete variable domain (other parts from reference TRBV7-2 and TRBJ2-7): GAGVSQSPSNKVTEKGKDVELRCDPISGHTALYWYRQSLGQGLEFLIYFQGNSAPDKSGLPSDRFSAERTGGSVSTLTIQRTQQEDSAVYLCASSFSSTKRGGSSYEQYFGPGTRLTVT.

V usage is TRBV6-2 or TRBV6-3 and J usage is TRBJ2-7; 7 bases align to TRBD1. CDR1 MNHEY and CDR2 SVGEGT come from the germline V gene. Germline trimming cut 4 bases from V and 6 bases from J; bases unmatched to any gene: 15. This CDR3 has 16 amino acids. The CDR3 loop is CASSFPPRQGIGEQYF. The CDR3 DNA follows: TGTGCCAGCAGTTTTCCCCCTAGACAGGGTATAGGCGAGCAGTACTTC.

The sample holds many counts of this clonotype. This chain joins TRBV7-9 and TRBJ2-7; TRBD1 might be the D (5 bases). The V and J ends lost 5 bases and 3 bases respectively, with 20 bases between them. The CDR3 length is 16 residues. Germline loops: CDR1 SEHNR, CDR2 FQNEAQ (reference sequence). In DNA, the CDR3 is TGTGCCAGCAGCCAAGGGGTAGCCAGGAGCCTCTACGAGCAGTACTTC. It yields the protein CASSQGVARSLYEQYF.

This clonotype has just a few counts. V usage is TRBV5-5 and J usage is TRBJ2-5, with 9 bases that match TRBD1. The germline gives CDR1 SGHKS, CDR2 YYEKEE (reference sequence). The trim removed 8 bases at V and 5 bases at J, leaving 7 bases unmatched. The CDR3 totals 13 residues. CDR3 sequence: CASSGQGMETQYF. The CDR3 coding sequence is TGTGCCAGTTCTGGACAGGGGATGGAGACCCAGTACTTC.

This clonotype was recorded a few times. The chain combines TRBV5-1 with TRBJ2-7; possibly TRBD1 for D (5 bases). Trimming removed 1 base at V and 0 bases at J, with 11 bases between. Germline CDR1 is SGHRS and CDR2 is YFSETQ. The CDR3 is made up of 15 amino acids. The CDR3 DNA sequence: TGCGCCAGCAGCTTGTCTCCAGGGAACTCCTACGAGCAGTACTTC. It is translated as CASSLSPGNSYEQYF.

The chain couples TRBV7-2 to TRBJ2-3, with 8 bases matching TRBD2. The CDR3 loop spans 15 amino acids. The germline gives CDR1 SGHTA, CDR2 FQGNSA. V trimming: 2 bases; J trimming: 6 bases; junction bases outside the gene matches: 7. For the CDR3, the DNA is TGTGCCAGCAGCTTAACTAGCGGTACCAAGGATACGCAGTATTTT. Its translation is CASSLTSGTKDTQYF.

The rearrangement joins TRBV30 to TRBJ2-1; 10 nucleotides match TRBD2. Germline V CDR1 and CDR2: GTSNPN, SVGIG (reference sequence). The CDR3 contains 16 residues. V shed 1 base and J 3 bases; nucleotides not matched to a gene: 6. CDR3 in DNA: TGTGCCTGGAGTGCCGCCGGGACTAGCGTCTACAATGAGCAGTTCTTC. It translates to CAWSAAGTSVYNEQFF.

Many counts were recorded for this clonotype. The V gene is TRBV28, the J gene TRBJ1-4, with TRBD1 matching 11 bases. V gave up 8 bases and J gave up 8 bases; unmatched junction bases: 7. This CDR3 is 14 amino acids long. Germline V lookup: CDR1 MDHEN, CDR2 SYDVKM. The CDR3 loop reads CASGRTGGKEKLFF. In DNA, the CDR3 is TGTGCCAGCGGCCGGACAGGGGGCAAGGAAAAACTGTTTTTT.

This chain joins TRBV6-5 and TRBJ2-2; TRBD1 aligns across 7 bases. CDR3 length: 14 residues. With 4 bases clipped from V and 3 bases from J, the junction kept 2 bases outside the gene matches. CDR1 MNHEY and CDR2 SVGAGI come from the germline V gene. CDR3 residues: CASSWDRDTGELFF. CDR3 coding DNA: TGTGCCAGCAGTTGGGACAGAGACACCGGGGAGCTGTTTTTT.

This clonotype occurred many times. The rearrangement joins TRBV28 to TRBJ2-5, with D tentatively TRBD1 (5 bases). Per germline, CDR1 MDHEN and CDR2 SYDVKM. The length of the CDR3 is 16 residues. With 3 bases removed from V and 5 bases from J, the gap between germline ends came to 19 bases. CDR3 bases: TGTGCCAGCAGTTTCAGGGCTAGGTTAAAGTTGGAGACCCAGTACTTC. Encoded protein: CASSFRARLKLETQYF.